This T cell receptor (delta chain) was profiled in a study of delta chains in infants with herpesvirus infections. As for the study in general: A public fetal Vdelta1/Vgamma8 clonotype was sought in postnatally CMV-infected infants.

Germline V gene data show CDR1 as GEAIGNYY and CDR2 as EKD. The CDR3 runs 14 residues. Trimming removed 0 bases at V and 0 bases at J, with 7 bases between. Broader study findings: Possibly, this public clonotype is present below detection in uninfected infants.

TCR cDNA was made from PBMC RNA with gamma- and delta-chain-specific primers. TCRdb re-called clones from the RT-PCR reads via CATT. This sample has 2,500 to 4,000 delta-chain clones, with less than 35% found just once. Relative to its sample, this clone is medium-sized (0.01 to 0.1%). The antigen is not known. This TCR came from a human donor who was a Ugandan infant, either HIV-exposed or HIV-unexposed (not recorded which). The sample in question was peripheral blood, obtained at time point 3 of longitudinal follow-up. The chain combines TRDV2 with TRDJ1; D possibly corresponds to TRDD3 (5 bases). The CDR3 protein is CACDTAGYTDKLIF. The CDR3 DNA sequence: TGTGCCTGTGACACCGCTGGGTACACCGATAAACTCATCTTT.